These T cell receptor beta chains were read from a single sample in a study of identical twins. MiXCR, applied by TCRdb to the 5' RACE reads, yields one record per CDR3 protein. Of roughly 710,000 distinct CDR3 sequences in the sample, roughly 6% are singletons; the top ten hold under 2%. The sequencing input was naive T cells sorted from blood. Every receptor here comes from a man younger than 30 in good health. Both conserved end residues are part of each CDR3. D genes are given only for firm matches. Clone size is shown for a subset of rows, as once, few, many or a class of expanded clone.

j_call | clone_size | v_call | d_call | cdr3_nt | cdr3_aa
TRBJ2-5 | few | TRBV15 | . | TGTGCCACCAGCAGAGATGGGGAAGAGACCCAGTACTTC | CATSRDGEETQYF
TRBJ2-1 | many | TRBV29-1 | TRBD2 | TGCAGCGTTGAAGCTCCAGCGGCCGGGACTAGCGGGAGAGATGAGCAGTTCTTC | CSVEAPAAGTSGRDEQFF
TRBJ1-1 | many | TRBV5-6 | TRBD1 | TGTGCCAGCAGCTTGCTAGGGACAGCGAACACTGAAGCTTTCTTT | CASSLLGTANTEAFF
TRBJ2-3 | many | TRBV9 | TRBD1 | TGCGCCAGCAGCGTGGGACAGGGGACAGATACGCAGTATTTT | CASSVGQGTDTQYF
TRBJ2-1 | many | TRBV6-5 | . | TGTGCCAGCAGTTCCCCAAACGATGAGCAGTTCTTC | CASSSPNDEQFF
TRBJ2-2 | . | TRBV12-3/TRBV12-4 | . | TGTGCCAGCAGTTTTACCCCCTCGTGGGACACCGGGGAGCTGTTTTTT | CASSFTPSWDTGELFF
TRBJ1-1 | many | TRBV7-9 | . | TGTGCCAGCAGCTTATCGGGAGACCCTGAAGCTTTCTTT | CASSLSGDPEAFF
TRBJ1-3 | . | TRBV9 | . | TGTGCCAGCAGCGCCGTGGGCTCTGGAAACACCATATATTTT | CASSAVGSGNTIYF
TRBJ2-1 | few | TRBV7-2 | TRBD2 | TGTGCCAGCAGCGAAGGGGAAGCGGGGCTTCCCTACAATGAGCAGTTCTTC | CASSEGEAGLPYNEQFF
TRBJ2-2 | few | TRBV6-1 | . | TGTGCCAGCAGGAAAAGGGATCCCCCCACCGGGGAGCTGTTTTTT | CASRKRDPPTGELFF
TRBJ2-5 | many | TRBV5-1 | TRBD2 | TGCGCCAGCAGCTTGGGGGCTAGCGGGATAAGGGAGACCCAGTACTTC | CASSLGASGIRETQYF
TRBJ2-3 | many | TRBV12-3/TRBV12-4 | . | TGTGCCAGCCAAGGCGGAGACACAGATACGCAGTATTTT | CASQGGDTDTQYF
TRBJ1-1 | many | TRBV5-1 | . | TGCGCCAGCAGCGGGTTGGGCATCATGAACACTGAAGCTTTCTTT | CASSGLGIMNTEAFF
TRBJ2-1 | . | TRBV2 | . | TGTGCCAGCAGTGAGAGGGCCGACTCCAATGAGCAGTTCTTC | CASSERADSNEQFF
TRBJ2-5 | . | TRBV20-1 | TRBD2 | TGCAGTGCTAATAATCCTAGCGGAAACCAAGAGACCCAGTACTTC | CSANNPSGNQETQYF
TRBJ2-3 | many | TRBV5-6 | . | TGTGCCAGCAGCCCCTTCTTACTAGTGCCTAGCACAGATACGCAGTATTTT | CASSPFLLVPSTDTQYF
TRBJ1-2 | . | TRBV6-1 | . | TGTGCCAGCAGCCAAGCTGGGGATCCCTACGGCTACACCTTC | CASSQAGDPYGYTF
TRBJ2-5 | many | TRBV6-2/TRBV6-3 | . | TGTGCCAGCAGTTACTCGTCTAAGCAAGAGACCCAGTACTTC | CASSYSSKQETQYF
TRBJ1-3 | many | TRBV12-3/TRBV12-4 | . | TGTGCCAGCACCCCCGGAGCTGGAAACACCATATATTTT | CASTPGAGNTIYF
TRBJ1-1 | few | TRBV5-5 | . | TGTGCCAGCAGCTTGGTTGGGGGGTTAGAAACTGAAGCTTTCTTT | CASSLVGGLETEAFF
TRBJ1-3 | many | TRBV11-2 | . | TGTGCCAGCAGCTTAAACCGACCAGTGACTGGAAACACCATATATTTT | CASSLNRPVTGNTIYF
TRBJ2-1 | many | TRBV4-1 | TRBD1 | TGCGCCAGCAGTACGGGGACAGGGGGTCACAATGAGCAGTTCTTC | CASSTGTGGHNEQFF
TRBJ2-7 | few | TRBV30 | . | TGTGCCTGTACTAAACGCCAACAGGGCAACGAGCAGTACTTC | CACTKRQQGNEQYF
TRBJ2-3 | many | TRBV4-1 | TRBD2 | TGCGCCAGCAGCCCCGCGGGGGGCACAGATACGCAGTATTTT | CASSPAGGTDTQYF
TRBJ2-7 | . | TRBV30 | . | TGTGCCTGGAGTGCTCTGGACGGATGGAACTACGAGCAGTACTTC | CAWSALDGWNYEQYF
TRBJ2-3 | many | TRBV29-1 | . | TGCAGCGTTGGTGGGCTACTATCTGGTACGCAGTATTTT | CSVGGLLSGTQYF
TRBJ2-3 | . | TRBV25-1 | . | TGTGCCAGCAGTGAAAGGGCGGCCACAGATACGCAGTATTTT | CASSERAATDTQYF
TRBJ2-1 | . | TRBV9 | . | TGTGCCAGCAGCGTAGATACAGTCTCCAGTGAGCAGTTCTTC | CASSVDTVSSEQFF
TRBJ2-3 | many | TRBV20-1 | TRBD2 | TGCAGTGCTAGGGGAGTCAGCGGGAATTCTGATACGCAGTATTTT | CSARGVSGNSDTQYF
TRBJ2-7 | many | TRBV4-3 | . | TGCGCCAGCAGCCTTTTTGGGCAGTCAACCCTCTACGAGCAGTACTTC | CASSLFGQSTLYEQYF
TRBJ2-1 | many | TRBV13 | . | TGTGCCAGCAGCTTAGGGATAGCGGAGACTTACAATGAGCAGTTCTTC | CASSLGIAETYNEQFF
TRBJ2-1 | few | TRBV7-6 | TRBD2 | TGTGCCAGCAGCTCGCCCGGGACTAGTATTTTGAATGAGCAGTTCTTC | CASSSPGTSILNEQFF
TRBJ2-3 | few | TRBV5-1 | TRBD2 | TGCGCCAGCAGCTTGACTAGCGGGACGGCAGCAGATACGCAGTATTTT | CASSLTSGTAADTQYF
TRBJ2-2 | few | TRBV28 | TRBD2 | TGTGCCAGCAACGCCCGAAGCGGGAGGGTCAACACCGGGGAGCTGTTTTTT | CASNARSGRVNTGELFF
TRBJ2-3 | many | TRBV20-1 | . | TGCAGTGCTAGAGGGAGGGATGACACGGCGGACACAGATACGCAGTATTTT | CSARGRDDTADTDTQYF
TRBJ2-1 | few | TRBV18 | . | TGTGCCAGCTCACCGAGGGGGGCAGCACAGGATGAGCAGTTCTTC | CASSPRGAAQDEQFF
TRBJ1-5 | . | TRBV6-2/TRBV6-3 | TRBD1 | TGTGCCAGCAGCCGACAGGGAGGGATAGGTCAGCCCCAGCATTTT | CASSRQGGIGQPQHF
TRBJ1-1 | . | TRBV13 | TRBD1 | TGTGCCAGCAGCTTATCGGGGACAGGGCGAGAAGCTTTCTTT | CASSLSGTGREAFF
TRBJ1-5 | . | TRBV6-5 | . | TGTGCCAGCAGTTACTCCTCTGGGTCGGGGCAGCCCCAGCATTTT | CASSYSSGSGQPQHF
TRBJ2-2 | few | TRBV24-1 | . | TGTGCCACCAGTGATTTGCTGGGCGGGAAGGCCGGGGAGCTGTTTTTT | CATSDLLGGKAGELFF